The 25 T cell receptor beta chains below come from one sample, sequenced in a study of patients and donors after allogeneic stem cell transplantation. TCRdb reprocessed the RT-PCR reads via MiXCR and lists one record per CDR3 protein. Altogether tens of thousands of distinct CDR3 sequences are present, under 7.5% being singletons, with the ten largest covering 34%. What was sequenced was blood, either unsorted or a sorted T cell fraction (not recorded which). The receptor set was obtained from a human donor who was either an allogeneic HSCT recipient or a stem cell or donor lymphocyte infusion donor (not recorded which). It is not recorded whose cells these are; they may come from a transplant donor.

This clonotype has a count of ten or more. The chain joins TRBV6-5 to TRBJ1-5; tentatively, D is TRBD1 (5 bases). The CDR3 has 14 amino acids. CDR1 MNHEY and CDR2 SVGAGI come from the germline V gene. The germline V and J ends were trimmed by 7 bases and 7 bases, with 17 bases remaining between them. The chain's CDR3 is CASTYTLGGQPQHF. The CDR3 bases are TGTGCCAGCACCTACACCCTCGGGGGGCAGCCCCAGCATTTT.

The CDR3 protein is CASSLWTSGRCSGANVLTF. The CDR3 nucleotides are TGTGCCAGCAGCCTCTGGACTAGCGGGAGGTGCTCTGGGGCCAACGTCCTGACTTTC. The chain uses TRBV7-2 and TRBJ2-6; 14 bases map to TRBD2. The CDR3 is made up of 19 amino acids. Germline lookup yields CDR1 SGHTA and CDR2 FQGNSA. The trim removed 5 bases at V and 0 bases at J, leaving 6 bases unmatched. Full variable domain (missing parts from reference TRBV7-2 and TRBJ2-6): GAGVSQSPSNKVTEKGKDVELRCDPISGHTALYWYRQSLGQGLEFLIYFQGNSAPDKSGLPSDRFSAERTGGSVSTLTIQRTQQEDSAVYLCASSLWTSGRCSGANVLTFGAGSRLTVL.

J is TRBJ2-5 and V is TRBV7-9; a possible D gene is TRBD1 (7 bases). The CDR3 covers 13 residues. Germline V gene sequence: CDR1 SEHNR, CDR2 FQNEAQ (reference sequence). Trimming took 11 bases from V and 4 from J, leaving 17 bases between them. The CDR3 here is CAATGRKAETQYF. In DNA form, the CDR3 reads TGTGCCGCGACAGGGAGGAAGGCAGAGACCCAGTACTTC.

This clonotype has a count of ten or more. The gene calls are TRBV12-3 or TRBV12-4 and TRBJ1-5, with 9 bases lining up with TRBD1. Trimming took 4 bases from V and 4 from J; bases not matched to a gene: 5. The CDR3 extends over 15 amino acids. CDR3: CASSWGTGMNQPQHF. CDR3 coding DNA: TGTGCCAGCAGTTGGGGGACAGGGATGAATCAGCCCCAGCATTTT.

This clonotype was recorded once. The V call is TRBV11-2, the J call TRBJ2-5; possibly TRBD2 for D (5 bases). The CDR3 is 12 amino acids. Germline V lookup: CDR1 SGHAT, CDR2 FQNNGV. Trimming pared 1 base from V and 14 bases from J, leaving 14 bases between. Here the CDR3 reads CASSLVGARTYF. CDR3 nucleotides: TGTGCCAGCAGCTTAGTAGGCGCCAGGACTTACTTC.

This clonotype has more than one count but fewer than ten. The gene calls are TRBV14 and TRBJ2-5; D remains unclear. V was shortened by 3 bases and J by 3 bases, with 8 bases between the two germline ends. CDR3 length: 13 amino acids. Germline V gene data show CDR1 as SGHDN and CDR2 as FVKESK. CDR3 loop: CASSHPVEETQYF. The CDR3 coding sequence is TGTGCCAGCAGCCACCCGGTGGAAGAGACCCAGTACTTC. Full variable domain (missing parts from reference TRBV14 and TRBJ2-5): EAGVTQFPSHSVIEKGQTVTLRCDPISGHDNLYWYRRVMGKEIKFLLHFVKESKQDESGMPNNRFLAERTGGTYSTLKVQPAELEDSGVYFCASSHPVEETQYFGPGTRLLVL.

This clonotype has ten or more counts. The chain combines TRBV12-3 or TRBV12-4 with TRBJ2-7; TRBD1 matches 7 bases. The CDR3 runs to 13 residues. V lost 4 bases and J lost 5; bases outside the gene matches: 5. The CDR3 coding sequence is TGTGCCAGCAGTTGGACAGGTTACAACGAGCAGTACTTC. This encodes CASSWTGYNEQYF.

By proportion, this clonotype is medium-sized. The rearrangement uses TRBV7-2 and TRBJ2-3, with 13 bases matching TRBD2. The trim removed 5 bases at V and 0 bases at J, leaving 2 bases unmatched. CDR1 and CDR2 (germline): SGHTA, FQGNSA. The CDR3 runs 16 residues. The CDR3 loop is CASSRLAGGSTDTQYF. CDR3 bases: TGTGCCAGCAGCAGACTAGCGGGAGGAAGCACAGATACGCAGTATTTT.

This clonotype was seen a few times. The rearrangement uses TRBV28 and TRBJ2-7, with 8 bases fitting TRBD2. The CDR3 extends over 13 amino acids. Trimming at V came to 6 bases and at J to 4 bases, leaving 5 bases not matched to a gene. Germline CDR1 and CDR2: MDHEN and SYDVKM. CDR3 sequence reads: CASRLAGRYEQYF. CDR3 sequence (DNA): TGTGCCAGCAGGTTAGCGGGGCGATACGAGCAGTACTTC.

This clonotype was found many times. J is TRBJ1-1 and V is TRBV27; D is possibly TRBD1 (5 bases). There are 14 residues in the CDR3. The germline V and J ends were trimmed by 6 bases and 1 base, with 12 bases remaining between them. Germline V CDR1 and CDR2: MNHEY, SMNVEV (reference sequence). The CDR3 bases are TGTGCCAGCAGGAAGGGGTCGGCGAACACTGAAGCTTTCTTT. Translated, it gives CASRKGSANTEAFF.

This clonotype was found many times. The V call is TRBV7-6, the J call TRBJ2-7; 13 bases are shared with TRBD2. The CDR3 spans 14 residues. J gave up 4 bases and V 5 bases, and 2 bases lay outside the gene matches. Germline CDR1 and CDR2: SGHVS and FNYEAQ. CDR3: CASSRTSGSYEQYF. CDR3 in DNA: TGTGCCAGCAGCAGGACTAGCGGGAGTTACGAGCAGTACTTC. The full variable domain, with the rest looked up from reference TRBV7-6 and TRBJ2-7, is GAGVSQSPRYKVTKRGQDVALRCDPISGHVSLYWYRQALGQGPEFLTYFNYEAQQDKSGLPNDRFSAERPEGSISTLTIQRTEQRDSAMYRCASSRTSGSYEQYFGPGTRLTVT.

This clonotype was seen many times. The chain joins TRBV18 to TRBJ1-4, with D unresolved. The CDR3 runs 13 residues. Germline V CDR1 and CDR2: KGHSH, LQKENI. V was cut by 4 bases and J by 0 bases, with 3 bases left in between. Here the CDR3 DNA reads TGTGCCAGCTCACTACCAACTAATGAAAAACTGTTTTTT. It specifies CASSLPTNEKLFF.

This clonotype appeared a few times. The chain's CDR3 is CASSLVVRDRYGYTF. In DNA form, the CDR3 reads TGTGCCAGCAGCTTAGTAGTCCGAGACAGATATGGCTACACCTTC. The chain combines TRBV7-9 with TRBJ1-2; a weak D match, TRBD1 (5 bases). Germline V gives CDR1 SEHNR, CDR2 FQNEAQ (reference sequence). The length of the CDR3 is 15 residues. V was shortened by 1 base and J by 5 bases, with 14 bases between the two germline ends.

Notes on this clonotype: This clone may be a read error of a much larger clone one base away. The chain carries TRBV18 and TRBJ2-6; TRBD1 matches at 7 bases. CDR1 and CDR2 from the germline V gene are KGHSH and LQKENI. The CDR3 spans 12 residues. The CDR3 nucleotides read TGTACCAGCTCATCGGACAGGAACGTCCTGACTTTC. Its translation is CTSSSDRNVLTF.

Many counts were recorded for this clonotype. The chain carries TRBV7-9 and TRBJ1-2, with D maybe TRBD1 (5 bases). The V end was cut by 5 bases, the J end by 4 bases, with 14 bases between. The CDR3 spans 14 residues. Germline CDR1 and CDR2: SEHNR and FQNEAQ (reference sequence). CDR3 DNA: TGTGCCAGCAGCCCTCGCGGACAAGCCTATGGCTACACCTTC. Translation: CASSPRGQAYGYTF.

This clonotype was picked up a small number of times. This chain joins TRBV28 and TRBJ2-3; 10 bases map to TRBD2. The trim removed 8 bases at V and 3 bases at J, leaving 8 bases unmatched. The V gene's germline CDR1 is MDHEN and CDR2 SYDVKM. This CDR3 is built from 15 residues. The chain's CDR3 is CASGGGLAETDTQYF. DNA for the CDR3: TGTGCCAGCGGAGGTGGACTAGCGGAGACAGATACGCAGTATTTT.

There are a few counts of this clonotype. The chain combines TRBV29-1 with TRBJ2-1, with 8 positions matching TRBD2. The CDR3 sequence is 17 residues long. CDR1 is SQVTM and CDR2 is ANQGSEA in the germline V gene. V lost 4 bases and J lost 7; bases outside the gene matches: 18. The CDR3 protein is CSVAPRPGAGVGNEQFF. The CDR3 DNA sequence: TGCAGCGTTGCACCCCGTCCGGGAGCGGGAGTGGGGAATGAGCAGTTCTTC.

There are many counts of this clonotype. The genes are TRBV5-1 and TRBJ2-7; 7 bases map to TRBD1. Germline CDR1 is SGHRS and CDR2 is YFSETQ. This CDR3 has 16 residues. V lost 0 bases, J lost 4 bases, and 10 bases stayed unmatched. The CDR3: CASSLDSGTVTYEQYF. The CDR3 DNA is TGCGCCAGCAGCTTGGATTCCGGGACAGTAACATACGAGCAGTACTTC.

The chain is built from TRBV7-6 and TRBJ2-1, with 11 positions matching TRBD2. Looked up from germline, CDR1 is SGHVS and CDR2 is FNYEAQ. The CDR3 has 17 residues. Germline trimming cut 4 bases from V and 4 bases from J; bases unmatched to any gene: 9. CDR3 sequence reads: CASSSPAGTSGYNEQFF. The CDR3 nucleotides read TGTGCCAGCAGCTCCCCCGCCGGGACTAGCGGTTACAATGAGCAGTTCTTC.

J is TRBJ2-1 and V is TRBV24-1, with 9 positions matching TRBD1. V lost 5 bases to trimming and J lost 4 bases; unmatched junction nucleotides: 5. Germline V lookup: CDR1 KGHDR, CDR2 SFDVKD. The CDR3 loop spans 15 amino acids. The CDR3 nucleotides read TGTGCCACCAGTGGGACCGGGACAGGGTACAATGAGCAGTTCTTC. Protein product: CATSGTGTGYNEQFF.

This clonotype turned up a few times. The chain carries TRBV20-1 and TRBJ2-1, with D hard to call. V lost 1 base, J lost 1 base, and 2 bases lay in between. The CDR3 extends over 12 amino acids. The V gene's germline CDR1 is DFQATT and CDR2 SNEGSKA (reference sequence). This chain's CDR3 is CSARVSYNEQFF. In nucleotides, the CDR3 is TGCAGTGCTAGAGTGTCCTACAATGAGCAGTTCTTC.

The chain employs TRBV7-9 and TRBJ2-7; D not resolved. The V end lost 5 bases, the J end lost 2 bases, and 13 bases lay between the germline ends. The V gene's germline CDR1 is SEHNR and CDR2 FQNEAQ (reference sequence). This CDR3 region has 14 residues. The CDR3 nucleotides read TGTGCCAGCAGCGAGGACGGTCCGACCTACGAGCAGTACTTC. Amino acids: CASSEDGPTYEQYF.

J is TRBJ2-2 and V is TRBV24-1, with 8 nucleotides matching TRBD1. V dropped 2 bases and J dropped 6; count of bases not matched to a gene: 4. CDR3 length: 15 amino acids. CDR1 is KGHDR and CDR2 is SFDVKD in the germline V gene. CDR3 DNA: TGTGCCACCAGTGATTCAGGGGGCAGGCCCGGGGAGCTGTTTTTT. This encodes CATSDSGGRPGELFF.

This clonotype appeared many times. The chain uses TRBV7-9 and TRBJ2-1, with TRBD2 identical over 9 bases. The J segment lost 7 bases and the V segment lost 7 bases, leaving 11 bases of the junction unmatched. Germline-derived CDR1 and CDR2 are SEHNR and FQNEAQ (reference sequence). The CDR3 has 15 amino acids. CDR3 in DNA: TGTGCCAGCACCCCATCTAGCGGGAAATGGAATGAGCAGTTCTTC. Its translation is CASTPSSGKWNEQFF.

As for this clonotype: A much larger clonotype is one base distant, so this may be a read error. In DNA, the CDR3 is TGTGCCGGCTCCCCCGGGAGGAACACTGAAGCTTTCTTT. Translation gives CAGSPGRNTEAFF. The gene calls are TRBV18 and TRBJ1-1; D uncertain. Per the germline V gene, CDR1 is KGHSH and CDR2 is LQKENI. CDR3 length: 13 amino acids.